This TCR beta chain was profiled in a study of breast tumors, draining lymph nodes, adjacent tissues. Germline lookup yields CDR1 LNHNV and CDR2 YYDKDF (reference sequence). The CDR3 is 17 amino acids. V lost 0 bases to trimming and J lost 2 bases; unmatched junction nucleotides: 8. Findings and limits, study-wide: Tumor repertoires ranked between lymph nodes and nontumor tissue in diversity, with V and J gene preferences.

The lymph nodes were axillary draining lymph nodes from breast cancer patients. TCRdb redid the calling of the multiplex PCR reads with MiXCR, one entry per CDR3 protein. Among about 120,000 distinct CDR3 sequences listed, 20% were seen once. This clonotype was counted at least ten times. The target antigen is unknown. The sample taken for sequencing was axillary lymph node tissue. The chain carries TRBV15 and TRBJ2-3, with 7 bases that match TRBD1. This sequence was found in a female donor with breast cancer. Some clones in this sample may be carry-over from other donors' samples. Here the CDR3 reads CATSRDRGTAYTDTQYF. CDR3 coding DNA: TGTGCCACCAGCAGAGATAGGGGGACAGCGTACACAGATACGCAGTATTTT.